There are a few counts of the clone carrying this T cell receptor (beta chain). Its antigen is still unknown. This sample is part of a study of human T cells and chemical hapten exposure. About the research overall: Skin on the upper inner arm, roughly 2 cm by roughly 2 cm in size, was sensitized with 2% DPC. Patients having alopecia areata, totalis or universalis were mostly female. Study observations and caveats: The donors suffered from alopecia, so their immune response may not match that of healthy people. DPC sensitization produced no change in TCRs with frequency above 1 in 1000.

Per germline, CDR1 SGHKS and CDR2 YYEKEE (reference sequence). V was shortened by 4 bases and J by 3 bases, with 7 bases between the two germline ends. This CDR3 is 12 amino acids long. Time point defined: patch test 2, 6 weeks after DPC sensitization. The treatment was: therapeutic diphenylcyclopropenone sensitization with weekly scalp DPC. TCRdb independently ran MiXCR on the RACE reads; one entry per CDR3 protein. The sample includes hundreds of thousands of distinct CDR3 sequences, just under 6.5% of them seen just once. This chain links TRBV5-5 with TRBJ1-1; D remains unclear. The source was whole blood, collected in connection with sensitization to the hapten diphenylcyclopropenone (DPC). The source is a woman aged 18-29 years with alopecia areata. Some clones in this sample may be carry-over from other donors' samples. CDR3 in DNA: TGTGCCAGCAGCCAGCAGTACACTGAAGCTTTCTTT. Its translation is CASSQQYTEAFF.